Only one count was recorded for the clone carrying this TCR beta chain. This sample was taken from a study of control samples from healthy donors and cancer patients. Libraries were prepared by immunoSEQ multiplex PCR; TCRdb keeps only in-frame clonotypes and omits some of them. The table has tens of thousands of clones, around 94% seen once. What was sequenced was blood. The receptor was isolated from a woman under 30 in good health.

The DNA for the CDR3 is TGTGCCAGCACCCACAGCCCGGGGGGGACCCAGTACTTC. This encodes CASTHSPGGTQYF. J is TRBJ2-5 and V is TRBV12-3 or TRBV12-4; TRBD2 matches at 7 bases. V shed 7 bases and J 7 bases; nucleotides not matched to a gene: 9. CDR3 size: 13 residues.